The 26 T cell receptor beta chains given below trace back to one sample, sequenced in a study of blood T cell repertoires in COVID-19. Libraries were prepared by immunoSEQ multiplex PCR; TCRdb keeps only in-frame clonotypes and omits some of them. Of 300,000 to 400,000 clones listed, about 87% were seen once; the top ten hold 1.5% to 2%. Sequenced material: peripheral blood. Receptors were obtained from a woman aged 25-40 years with COVID-19, enrolled during active disease.

The count of this clone is one. Germline and junction disagree at one end, which may indicate a read error. The chain carries TRBV6-2 or TRBV6-3 and TRBJ1-1, with D tentatively TRBD1 (5 bases). Germline CDR1 reads MNHEY; CDR2 reads SVGEGT. The CDR3 contains 11 residues. The CDR3 DNA reads TGTGCCAGCAGTGCGGACACCGAAGCTTTCTTT. This encodes CASSADTEAFF.

This clone was recorded once. The gene calls are TRBV5-4 and TRBJ1-1; D remains unclear. This CDR3 has 15 residues. CDR1 and CDR2 from the germline V gene are SGHNT and YYREEE (reference sequence). Trimming removed 0 bases from V and 0 bases from J, with 9 bases in between. The DNA for the CDR3 is TGTGCCAGCAGCTTGGCCACTGTAATGAACACTGAAGCTTTCTTT. It codes for CASSLATVMNTEAFF.

J is TRBJ2-7 and V is TRBV7-8; TRBD2 matches 9 bases. Germline V lookup: CDR1 SGHVS, CDR2 FQNEAQ. The junction had 12 bases not matched to a gene; V was cut back by 8 bases and J by 4 bases. The CDR3 runs to 15 residues. Written as DNA, the CDR3 is TGTGCCAGCGGAACCCGAGCGGGGGGCGGATACGAGCAGTACTTC. It translates to CASGTRAGGGYEQYF.

The chain couples TRBV5-1 to TRBJ2-1; TRBD1 matches 7 bases. Looked up from germline, CDR1 is SGHRS and CDR2 is YFSETQ. The trim removed 4 bases at V and 8 bases at J, leaving 9 bases unmatched. This CDR3 contains 14 residues. The CDR3 bases are TGCGCCAGCAGCGACGAGACAGGGTTCCATGAGCAGTTCTTC. It yields the protein CASSDETGFHEQFF.

In its sample, this clone was seen a few times. The rearrangement uses TRBV4-1 and TRBJ2-7; D is unclear. Germline V gene data show CDR1 as MGHRA and CDR2 as YSYEKL. This CDR3 is 14 amino acids long. The germline V and J ends were trimmed by 1 base and 3 bases, with 10 bases remaining between them. Written as DNA, the CDR3 is TGCGCCAGCAGCCAAGCGGCCCCGGGCTACGAGCAGTACTTC. Its translation is CASSQAAPGYEQYF.

The V and J genes are TRBV11-3 and TRBJ2-3; 7 nucleotides match TRBD2. The CDR3 totals 15 residues. V was pared by 1 base and J by 0 bases, with 1 base of the junction left unmatched. Germline V CDR1 and CDR2: SGHNT, YENEEA. CDR3 protein: CASSLGGGSTDTQYF. CDR3 DNA: TGTGCCAGCAGCTTAGGCGGGGGAAGCACAGATACGCAGTATTTT.

The chain employs TRBV10-1 and TRBJ2-3, with a possible D match to TRBD2 (7 bases). The length of the CDR3 is 15 residues. Trimming shortened V by 3 bases and J by 5 bases, and 15 bases separated the two germline ends. The V gene's germline CDR1 is WNHNN and CDR2 SYGVQD (reference sequence). The CDR3 loop is CASSEYGGREDTQYF. The CDR3 region has the DNA TGCGCCAGCAGTGAATACGGGGGGCGGGAAGATACGCAGTATTTT.

V and J are TRBV6-5 and TRBJ2-7; D perhaps matches TRBD2 (6 bases). Per germline, CDR1 MNHEY and CDR2 SVGAGI. The length of the CDR3 is 14 residues. Trimming removed 6 bases from V and 4 bases from J, with 16 bases in between. The CDR3 sequence is CASSLAVRGYEQYF. For the CDR3, the DNA is TGTGCCAGCAGCTTAGCGGTTCGGGGGTACGAGCAGTACTTC.

CDR3 DNA: TGTGCCAGCCTGGACAGGGGGTATTCACCCCTCCACTTT. The encoded protein is CASLDRGYSPLHF. The rearrangement joins TRBV2 to TRBJ1-6; 10 nucleotides agree with TRBD1. CDR1 SNHLY and CDR2 FYNNEI come from the germline V gene. V was clipped by 8 bases and J by 8 bases; unmatched bases: 3. The CDR3 is 13 amino acids.

This clone showed up just a few times. This chain uses TRBV4-3 with TRBJ2-3; TRBD2 matches at 11 bases. Unmatched junction bases numbered 8, after V lost 5 bases and J lost 1 base. This CDR3 contains 17 residues. Germline V CDR1 and CDR2: LGHNA, YSLEER. This CDR3 reads CASSSRTSGSGTDTQYF. In DNA form, the CDR3 reads TGCGCCAGCAGCAGTCGGACTAGCGGGTCGGGCACAGATACGCAGTATTTT.

CDR3 coding DNA: TGCGCCAGCAGAACAGCCGCCCCGGGACAGGGGAAGGGGACCCAGTACTTC. Translating it yields CASRTAAPGQGKGTQYF. This chain links TRBV5-1 with TRBJ2-5; 10 bases match TRBD1. CDR1 is SGHRS, CDR2 YFSETQ, per germline. The V gene end was trimmed by 5 bases and the J gene end by 7 bases; junction bases not matched to a gene: 17. The CDR3 is 17 residues long. The entire variable domain, with the rest obtained from reference TRBV5-1 and TRBJ2-5, is as follows: KAGVTQTPRYLIKTRGQQVTLSCSPISGHRSVSWYQQTPGQGLQFLFEYFSETQRNKGNFPGRFSGRQFSNSRSEMNVSTLELGDSALYLCASRTAAPGQGKGTQYFGPGTRLLVL.

This clone was counted a few times. This chain joins TRBV5-1 and TRBJ2-4; D perhaps matches TRBD2 (5 bases). Trimming cost V 9 bases and J 8 bases, with 15 bases left between them. This CDR3 is built from 12 residues. Germline lookup yields CDR1 SGHRS and CDR2 YFSETQ. The CDR3 loop is CATKGDGDIQYF. DNA for the CDR3: TGCGCCACCAAGGGAGATGGGGACATTCAGTACTTC.

J is TRBJ1-6 and V is TRBV2; 10 bases fit TRBD1. The CDR3 runs to 14 residues. The germline gives CDR1 SNHLY, CDR2 FYNNEI. V was clipped by 5 bases and J by 8 bases; unmatched bases: 3. The DNA of the CDR3 is TGTGCCAGCAGTTCGGACAGGGGGTATTCACCCCTCCACTTT. Translated, it gives CASSSDRGYSPLHF.

The chain links TRBV7-6 to TRBJ2-3, with 11 positions matching TRBD1. V dropped 5 bases and J dropped 3; count of bases not matched to a gene: 10. The CDR3 contains 17 residues. Per germline, CDR1 SGHVS and CDR2 FNYEAQ. The CDR3 DNA reads as TGTGCCAGCAGCCACCGAGGACAGGGGGCGCGGACAGATACGCAGTATTTT. It is translated as CASSHRGQGARTDTQYF.

The V gene is TRBV7-9, the J gene TRBJ1-4; no reliable D call. In germline, CDR1 is SEHNR, CDR2 FQNEAQ (reference sequence). The V end lost 6 bases, the J end lost 2 bases, and 10 bases lay between the germline ends. The length of the CDR3 is 14 residues. CDR3 loop: CASSREFTNEKLFF. CDR3 bases: TGTGCCAGCAGTCGGGAATTCACTAATGAAAAACTGTTTTTT.

In nucleotides, the CDR3 is TGTGCCAGCTGTCAGGCTCGGGGGGATAATTCACCCCTCCACTTT. Its protein is CASCQARGDNSPLHF. The chain employs TRBV28 and TRBJ1-6; TRBD1 is a possible D gene (5 bases). The germline V gene has CDR1 MDHEN and CDR2 SYDVKM. V lost 8 bases, J lost 5 bases, and 16 bases lay in between. This CDR3 has 15 residues.

The chain uses TRBV30 and TRBJ2-5; 8 nucleotides align to TRBD1. Trimming at V came to 3 bases and at J to 6 bases, leaving 12 bases not matched to a gene. The CDR3 contains 15 residues. The germline V gene encodes CDR1 GTSNPN and CDR2 SVGIG (reference sequence). CDR3 sequence (DNA): TGTGCCTGGAGCGACTCCGGGACAGGCTTAAAGACCCAGTACTTC. It codes for CAWSDSGTGLKTQYF.

V usage is TRBV6-2 or TRBV6-3 and J usage is TRBJ1-1, with TRBD1 as a possible D gene (6 bases). From germline, CDR1 is MNHEY and CDR2 SVGEGT. This CDR3 has 15 residues. The V end lost 6 bases, the J end lost 8 bases, and 22 bases lay between the germline ends. The CDR3 region is CASSLNNPQGSEAFF. The CDR3 coding sequence is TGTGCCAGCAGCCTAAATAATCCACAGGGCTCGGAAGCTTTCTTT.

The chain combines TRBV29-1 with TRBJ2-1, with a possible D match to TRBD1 (6 bases). Germline V gene data show CDR1 as SQVTM and CDR2 as ANQGSEA. V was clipped by 8 bases and J by 8 bases, with 19 bases between them. The CDR3 has 13 amino acids. CDR3 protein: CSTRTAHRYEQFF. The CDR3 region has the DNA TGCAGCACAAGGACAGCCCATCGTTATGAGCAGTTCTTC.

J is TRBJ1-3 and V is TRBV13; D may be TRBD1 (6 bases). V was shortened by 3 bases and J by 0 bases, with 9 bases between the two germline ends. The germline CDR1 and CDR2 sequences are PRHDT and FYEKMQ (reference sequence). This CDR3 region has 15 residues. The CDR3 region has the DNA TGTGCCAGCAGCTTGCAGGGGATCTCTGGAAACACCATATATTTT. The encoded protein is CASSLQGISGNTIYF.

This rearrangement joins TRBV19 to TRBJ1-3, with D perhaps TRBD1 (5 bases). CDR1 and CDR2 from the germline V gene are LNHDA and SQIVND (reference sequence). This CDR3 region has 16 residues. V gave up 8 bases and J gave up 1 base, with 18 bases separating them. CDR3 residues: CASSLPGGPSGNTIYF. CDR3 coding DNA: TGTGCCAGTTCCCTCCCCGGGGGACCGTCTGGAAACACCATATATTTT.

The rearrangement uses TRBV28 and TRBJ1-1; 10 nucleotides agree with TRBD1. Germline-derived CDR1 and CDR2 are MDHEN and SYDVKM. The CDR3 covers 15 residues. V lost 6 bases and J lost 5; bases outside the gene matches: 9. This CDR3 reads CASSRPGQGKTEAFF. Written as DNA, the CDR3 is TGTGCCAGCAGCCGCCCGGGACAGGGGAAGACTGAAGCTTTCTTT. The full variable domain, completed using reference TRBV28 and TRBJ1-1, is DVKVTQSSRYLVKRTGEKVFLECVQDMDHENMFWYRQDPGLGLRLIYFSYDVKMKEKGDIPEGYSVSREKKERFSLILESASTNQTSMYLCASSRPGQGKTEAFFGQGTRLTVV.

The genes are TRBV27 and TRBJ1-1; the D is unclear. The germline CDR1 and CDR2 sequences are MNHEY and SMNVEV (reference sequence). V dropped 4 bases and J dropped 5 bases, with 8 bases sitting between them. The CDR3 spans 12 residues. CDR3: CASSSRWTEAFF. The CDR3 region has the DNA TGTGCCAGCAGTTCCAGGTGGACTGAAGCTTTCTTT.

This clone showed up just once. This rearrangement joins TRBV2 to TRBJ1-1, with 8 bases lining up with TRBD1. The V and J ends lost 8 bases and 0 bases, in that order; junction bases with no gene match: 8. The length of the CDR3 is 15 residues. Germline CDR1 SNHLY, CDR2 FYNNEI. The CDR3 bases are TGTGCCAGCTTTAAGACAGGGGACATGAACACTGAAGCTTTCTTT. It is translated as CASFKTGDMNTEAFF.

J is TRBJ1-1 and V is TRBV21-1; no check of the table's D call, TRBD1, against the DNA was made. TRBV21-1 is shown as a pseudogene. The CDR3 runs to 15 residues. CDR3 amino acids: CASSTRDRLSTEAFF. In DNA, the CDR3 is TGTGCCAGCAGCACCCGGGACAGACTGTCCACTGAAGCTTTCTTT.

The V gene is TRBV19, the J gene TRBJ2-2, with D perhaps TRBD1 (6 bases). The CDR3 has 15 amino acids. Trimming removed 5 bases at V and 2 bases at J, with 12 bases between. Germline CDR1 is LNHDA and CDR2 is SQIVND (reference sequence). The CDR3 sequence is CASSPPGHNTGELFF. CDR3 nucleotides: TGTGCCAGTAGTCCACCGGGACACAACACCGGGGAGCTGTTTTTT. Based on the CDR3 plus reference TRBV19 and TRBJ2-2, the full variable domain is DGGITQSPKYLFRKEGQNVTLSCEQNLNHDAMYWYRQDPGQGLRLIYYSQIVNDFQKGDIAEGYSVSREKKESFPLTVTSAQKNPTAFYLCASSPPGHNTGELFFGEGSRLTVL.